A selection of T cell receptor beta chains follows, all from one sample in a study of blood T cell repertoires in COVID-19. This table comes from immunoSEQ multiplex PCR, and its TCRdb copy is limited to in-frame clones, with some not included. The sample consists of about 130,000 clones, 85% of them appearing once. The sequencing sample was made of peripheral blood. The receptors derive from a woman of 80 years or more with acute or convalescent COVID-19. The CDR3 runs from the conserved cysteine through the conserved F or W. D genes are given only for firm matches. Expanded clones get a size class; other rows say once, few or many, or leave the size out.

clone size	V gene	J gene	D gene	CDR3 DNA	CDR3 protein
few	TRBV7-9	TRBJ2-1	TRBD2	TGTGCCAGCAGCTTAGCGGGTAGCGGGCGCTCCTACAATGAGCAGTTCTTC	CASSLAGSGRSYNEQFF
-	TRBV19	TRBJ2-2	-	TGTGCCAGTAGTTTTGCGTCGAACACCGGGGAGCTGTTTTTT	CASSFASNTGELFF
-	TRBV14	TRBJ1-3	-	TGTGCCAGCAGCCCGACCCGACATAGCTCTGGAAACACCATATATTTT	CASSPTRHSSGNTIYF
-	TRBV19	TRBJ1-6	TRBD1	TGTGCCACCCAGGACAGGGCCAATTCACCCCTCCACTTT	CATQDRANSPLHF
-	TRBV4-1	TRBJ1-2	TRBD1	TGCGCCAGCAGCCAGGACACTACAGGGGGCTATGGCTACACCTTC	CASSQDTTGGYGYTF
once	TRBV3-1/TRBV3-2	TRBJ1-2	TRBD1	TGTGCCAGCAGCGAGGGGGCTAGGAACTATGGCTACACCTTC	CASSEGARNYGYTF
-	TRBV3-1/TRBV3-2	TRBJ2-1	-	TGTGCCAGCAGCCAAGATATGACTGGCAGGGGTAAAAGTGAGCAGTTCTTC	CASSQDMTGRGKSEQFF
-	TRBV5-1	TRBJ1-1	-	TGCGCCAGCAGCACAATGACAGAGGTCACTGAAGCTTTCTTT	CASSTMTEVTEAFF
-	TRBV7-2	TRBJ2-3	TRBD2	TGTGCCAGCAGCTTTTCGACTAGCGGGGTGATGCGAGATACGCAGTATTTT	CASSFSTSGVMRDTQYF
-	TRBV6-6	TRBJ1-6	TRBD1	TGTGCCAGCAACAAACAGGGGGCCGATTCACCCCTCCACTTT	CASNKQGADSPLHF
-	TRBV12-3/TRBV12-4	TRBJ1-1	-	TGTGCCAGCAGTCAACAAAGTAACACTGAAGCTTTCTTT	CASSQQSNTEAFF
few	TRBV3-1/TRBV3-2	TRBJ1-1	TRBD1	TGTGCCAGCAGCCGTGGGACAGGTTTCATTACTGAAGCTTTCTTT	CASSRGTGFITEAFF
-	TRBV3-1/TRBV3-2	TRBJ1-2	-	TGTGCCAGCAGCCAACAAAGCGGGGGGCGAACCCCTAACTATGGCTACACCTTC	CASSQQSGGRTPNYGYTF
few	TRBV19	TRBJ2-4	-	TGTGCCAGTAGTATTTTCCGGGGTACTGCCAAAAACATTCAGTACTTC	CASSIFRGTAKNIQYF
few	TRBV7-6	TRBJ1-1	-	TGTGCCAGCAGCTTAATGAGGAACACTGAAGCTTTCTTT	CASSLMRNTEAFF
-	TRBV4-2	TRBJ2-3	TRBD1	TGTGCCAGCAGCCAAATGGGGACAGGCGGCACAGATACGCAGTATTTT	CASSQMGTGGTDTQYF
-	TRBV9	TRBJ1-5	-	TGTGCCAGCAGCGCCCAGGGAGGTGATCTCCAGCCCCAGCATTTT	CASSAQGGDLQPQHF
-	TRBV6-1	TRBJ1-2	TRBD1	TGTGCCAGCAGTGAAGGGGGACAGGGCCCGAGATTC	CASSEGGQGPRF
many	TRBV5-1	TRBJ1-2	TRBD1	TGCGCCAGCAGCAACAGGGGATCGGATGGCTACACCTTC	CASSNRGSDGYTF
-	TRBV6-5	TRBJ1-4	-	TGTGCCAGCAGGCGAACAGGGCTCATTAATGAAAAACTGTTTTTT	CASRRTGLINEKLFF